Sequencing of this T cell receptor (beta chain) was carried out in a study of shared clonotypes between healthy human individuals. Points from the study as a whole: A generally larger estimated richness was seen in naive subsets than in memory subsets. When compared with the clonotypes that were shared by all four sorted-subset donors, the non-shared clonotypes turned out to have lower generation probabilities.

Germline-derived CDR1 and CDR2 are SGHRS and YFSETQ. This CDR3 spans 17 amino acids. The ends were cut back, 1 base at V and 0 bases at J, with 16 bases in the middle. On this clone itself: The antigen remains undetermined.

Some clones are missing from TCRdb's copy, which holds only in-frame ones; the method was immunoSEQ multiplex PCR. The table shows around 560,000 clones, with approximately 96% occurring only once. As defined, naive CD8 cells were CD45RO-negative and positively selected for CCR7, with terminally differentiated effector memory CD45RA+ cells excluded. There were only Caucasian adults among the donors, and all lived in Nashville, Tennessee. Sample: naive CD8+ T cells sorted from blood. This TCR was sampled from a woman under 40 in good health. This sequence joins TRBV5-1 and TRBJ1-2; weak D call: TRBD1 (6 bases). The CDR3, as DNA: TGCGCCAGCAGCTTGTTCAGGGGCTCACCAGCTAACTATGGCTACACCTTC. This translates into CASSLFRGSPANYGYTF.